A selection of T cell receptor beta chains follows, all from one sample in a study of blood T cell repertoires in COVID-19. Method: immunoSEQ multiplex PCR; TCRdb's copy keeps in-frame clones and lacks some. In the table there are under 250,000 clones, roughly 86% of which are singletons. The sample consisted of peripheral blood. These receptors all come from a woman aged 55 to 70 who had recovered from COVID-19. Each CDR3 is given with its conserved first and last residue. D genes are given only for firm matches. Not every row has a clone size; where given, it reads once, few, many or a size class.

TGCGCCAGCAGCAAGACCTCACAGGGTTTCAGGGGTACGGAGACCCAGTACTTC CASSKTSQGFRGTETQYF NA TRBJ2-5 NA TRBV5-1
TGCGCCAGCAGCCCATCAGGCGGGGGCTCGCAGACCCAGTACTTC CASSPSGGGSQTQYF NA TRBJ2-5 NA TRBV5-1
TGTGCCAGCAGCCCCGGGCGGGAGGAATACAATGAGCAGTTCTTC CASSPGREEYNEQFF NA TRBJ2-1 TRBD2 TRBV6-5
TGTGCCAGCAGCCGGGACTATGGCTACACCTTC CASSRDYGYTF NA TRBJ1-2 NA TRBV7-9
TGTGCCAGCAGTGGCGGTGAGACCCAGTACTTC CASSGGETQYF NA TRBJ2-5 NA TRBV25-1
TGTGCCAGCAGCGCTCAGGGAATTGAAGGCTACACCTTC CASSAQGIEGYTF NA TRBJ1-2 NA TRBV7-3
TGTGCCAGCAGCCAAGCGGGCGGGGGGCAGGCTTTCTTT CASSQAGGGQAFF NA TRBJ1-1 NA TRBV3-1/TRBV3-2
TGTGCCAGCAGCGCTGGGACTAACAATGAGCAGTTCTTC CASSAGTNNEQFF NA TRBJ2-1 TRBD2 TRBV11-3
TGCGCCAGCCGCGTTACAGGGTCGGATGGAAACACCATATATTTT CASRVTGSDGNTIYF NA TRBJ1-3 NA TRBV5-1
TGTGCCAGCAGTTCGGGGACAGGGAATCAGCCCCAGCATTTT CASSSGTGNQPQHF NA TRBJ1-5 TRBD1 TRBV6-5
TGTGCCAGCAGTCGCCAGACTAGCGGGGGGTTCAATACGCAGTATTTT CASSRQTSGGFNTQYF NA TRBJ2-3 TRBD2 TRBV6-2/TRBV6-3
TGTGCCAGCAGCGACTACAGGGGACGTAACTATGGCTACACCTTC CASSDYRGRNYGYTF NA TRBJ1-2 TRBD1 TRBV7-2
TGTGCCAGCAGACTCCAGGGGGCCTACGAGCAGTACTTC CASRLQGAYEQYF NA TRBJ2-7 TRBD1 TRBV12-3/TRBV12-4
TGTGCCAGCACCGACAGGGGGCCCGGGGGCACTGAAGCTTTCTTT CASTDRGPGGTEAFF once TRBJ1-1 TRBD1 TRBV2
TGTGCCAGTACCGAGGGGGCGGAGGGCACTGAAGCTTTCTTT CASTEGAEGTEAFF NA TRBJ1-1 TRBD1 TRBV28
TGTGCCAGCAGCCAAGGAGGGTTTGGCTACACCTTC CASSQGGFGYTF NA TRBJ1-2 NA TRBV7-9
TGTGCCAGCTCACCGTCAGCGGGGGGCTTCTACAATGAGCAGTTCTTC CASSPSAGGFYNEQFF NA TRBJ2-1 TRBD2 TRBV18
TGTGCCAGCAGCCCAGACAGGGGGACCGGGGAGCTGTTTTTT CASSPDRGTGELFF few TRBJ2-2 TRBD1 TRBV11-2
TGTGCCAGCAGCTTGGTCGTGGGGCGCGATGAAAAACTGTTTTTT CASSLVVGRDEKLFF NA TRBJ1-4 NA TRBV5-5
TGTGCCAGCAGCTTGGTCCAGGGTGGTCGACCTGGAAACACCATATATTTT CASSLVQGGRPGNTIYF NA TRBJ1-3 NA TRBV7-2
TGTGCCAGCAGCCTGGGGGGGACAGGGATCGAGCAGTACTTC CASSLGGTGIEQYF NA TRBJ2-7 TRBD1 TRBV6-5
TGTGCCACCAACGTAGAGGGTCTCAGGGGGGCCAACGTCCTGACTTTC CATNVEGLRGANVLTF once TRBJ2-6 NA TRBV24-1
TGCAGCGTGGACACCAGGACAGGGGGGACCCAGTACTTC CSVDTRTGGTQYF NA TRBJ2-5 TRBD1 TRBV29-1
TGTGCCAGCTCACCTGGGACAGGGTGGTACGAGCAGTACTTC CASSPGTGWYEQYF NA TRBJ2-7 TRBD1 TRBV18
TGCGCCAGCAGCCCCGGGACTGCCAGTGGGGAGCTGTTTTTT CASSPGTASGELFF few TRBJ2-2 NA TRBV4-1
TGCGCCAGCAGAGGGACAGGGGGCTTCGATGGCTACACCTTC CASRGTGGFDGYTF NA TRBJ1-2 TRBD1 TRBV5-1
TGTGCCAGCAGCTTAGGGCTAGCGGGGGGTGGGCCAGATACGCAGTATTTT CASSLGLAGGGPDTQYF NA TRBJ2-3 TRBD2 TRBV7-3
TGTGCCAGCAGCCAAGATCGGAGTCAGCCCCAGCATTTT CASSQDRSQPQHF NA TRBJ1-5 NA TRBV14
TGTGCCAGCAGCTTAGGATCAGGGCAAATTGCAACTAATGAAAAACTGTTTTTT CASSLGSGQIATNEKLFF NA TRBJ1-4 NA TRBV11-2
TGTGCCAGTAGTATTCCAGACAGACCCGCGTATGGCTACACCTTC CASSIPDRPAYGYTF NA TRBJ1-2 NA TRBV19